This T cell receptor (beta chain) was retrieved from a study of blood T cell repertoires in COVID-19. Study information: COVID-19 samples from acute and convalescent phases originated in the United States, Italy and Spain. Sources were T cells, B-cell-depleted T cells, or PBMCs; the material itself was cDNA or gDNA.

This clone came up a few times. Per the authors' pipeline: Amplification from reference gene primers served as the basis for estimated nucleated cell counts. TCRdb's table, derived via immunoSEQ multiplex PCR, lists solely in-frame clones and lacks some. Clone size and the V and J calls come from that table; the DNA yielded D and trimming. Here the sample spans approximately 140,000 clones, approximately 84% being singletons. This CDR3 is built from 16 residues. The chain couples TRBV21-1 to TRBJ1-5; the D segment call TRBD1 is taken from the table without a DNA check. TRBV21-1 counts as a pseudogene. The sequence was obtained from a man between 65 and 85 years old with acute or convalescent COVID-19. Sequenced material: peripheral blood. CDR3 nucleotides: TGTGCCAGCAGCAAAGGGGGACAGATCGGGGGTCAGCCCCAGCATTTT. This codes for CASSKGGQIGGQPQHF.